The TCR beta chain described here comes from a study of a mutant IDH1 vaccine in newly diagnosed glioma. Measured with immunoSEQ multiplex PCR; TCRdb has only the in-frame clones, and not every one. The sample consists of 43,000 or so clones, 70% to 85% of them appearing once. This CDR3 comprises 15 residues. The germline CDR1 and CDR2 sequences are MNHEY and SVGAGI. V lost 2 bases and J lost 4; bases outside the gene matches: 6. Study-wide points: Immune responses induced by the vaccine were seen in around 93% of patients, spanning multiple MHC alleles.

About this clone: The antigen is undetermined.

This sample's time point: week 23, last vaccination. Each dose of the vaccine consisted of 300 ug of mutant IDH1 20-mer peptide, with topical imiquimod. The specimen was PBMCs, collected from a glioma patient whose treatment included an IDH1 peptide vaccine. The TCR originated in a woman aged 18-29 years with glioma. Some clones in this sample may be carry-over from other donors' samples. The V and J genes are TRBV6-5 and TRBJ2-5; 8 nucleotides match TRBD1. This CDR3 is CASSYEPDRAETQYF. CDR3 coding DNA: TGTGCCAGCAGTTACGAACCGGACAGGGCAGAGACCCAGTACTTC.